This T cell receptor (beta chain) was recorded in a study of blood T cell repertoires in COVID-19. Study in general: T cells, B-cell-depleted T cells, or PBMCs supplied cDNA or gDNA.

The CDR3 sequence is 15 residues long. CDR1 and CDR2 from the germline V gene are LNHDA and SQIVND (reference sequence). The junction had 10 bases not matched to a gene; V was cut back by 5 bases and J by 7 bases. Per the study methods: How many nucleated cells were present was estimated from reference gene primer amplification. Sequencing was performed with immunoSEQ multiplex PCR; in TCRdb, only in-frame clones are kept and a portion is missing. From that table come the V and J calls and clone size; the DNA was used to work out D and trimming. The sample records a few hundred thousand clones, about 88% being singletons.

The rearrangement uses TRBV19 and TRBJ2-1; 8 bases agree with TRBD1. The sample taken for sequencing was peripheral blood. The source is a man younger than 35 with active or convalescent COVID-19. The CDR3 protein is CASSSSDRVGNEQFF. The CDR3, as DNA: TGTGCCAGTAGTTCCTCGGACAGGGTCGGAAATGAGCAGTTCTTC.